This T cell receptor beta chain originates from a study of blood T cell repertoires in COVID-19. About the research overall: Samples came from the United States, Italy and Spain, spanning acute and convalescent COVID-19.

With V trimmed by 3 bases and J by 4 bases, 2 bases remained unmatched. The CDR3 has 14 amino acids. Germline CDR1 and CDR2: DFQATT and SNEGSKA (reference sequence). TCRdb's copy holds only in-frame clones and misses some; the assay was immunoSEQ multiplex PCR. Of about 170,000 clones listed, over 75% are singletons. Sequencing used peripheral blood. The chain is built from TRBV20-1 and TRBJ2-1; 11 positions agree with TRBD2. This sequence was found in a man in his fifties or sixties who had recovered from COVID-19. CDR3 residues: CSASLAGGYNEQFF. The CDR3, as DNA: TGCAGTGCTAGTTTAGCGGGGGGGTACAATGAGCAGTTCTTC.